The present T cell receptor beta chain was sequenced within a study of post-analysis software for immune sequencing data. The study's findings and limits: Same-batch preparations were strongly co-clustered by F measure.

Worth noting for this clonotype: Its antigen remains unknown.

Libraries were made from TCR beta cDNA, and they carried unique molecular identifiers. TCRdb analysed the PCR reads with MiXCR anew, one entry per CDR3 protein. Altogether 150,000 to 200,000 distinct CDR3 sequences are present, around 34% being singletons, with the ten largest covering under 30%. Germline CDR1 and CDR2: DFQATT and SNEGSKA (reference sequence). The CDR3 has 14 residues. The V gene end was trimmed by 4 bases and the J gene end by 2 bases; junction bases not matched to a gene: 5. This receptor was taken from a girl under 18 with multiple sclerosis. This sample comprised blood, obtained after autologous hematopoietic stem cell transplantation. The V call is TRBV20-1, the J call TRBJ1-2, with TRBD1 identical over 9 bases. The CDR3 nucleotides are TGCAGTGCTACCAGGACAGGGGTAAACTATGGCTACACCTTC. Protein product: CSATRTGVNYGYTF.